Listed below are T cell receptor beta chains from one sample, sequenced in a study of metastatic and nonmetastatic thyroid tumors. TCRdb re-analyzed the PCR reads using MiXCR. Of about 39,000 clones listed, approximately 20% are singletons. Sequenced input: blood. The receptors stem from a female donor with papillary thyroid cancer or a benign thyroid nodule (not recorded which). Some clones in this sample may be carry-over from other donors' samples. Each CDR3 is given with its conserved first and last residue. A D gene is named only where the DNA matches it firmly. Size is omitted from some rows. Given values are once, few, many or a class for expanded clones.

abundance: few
j_gene: TRBJ1-6
d_gene: -
v_gene: TRBV28
CDR3nt: TGTGCCAGCAGTTTCTCTGGGAATTCACCCCTCCACTTT
CDR3aa: CASSFSGNSPLHF

abundance: once
j_gene: TRBJ2-7
d_gene: -
v_gene: TRBV7-2
CDR3nt: TGTGCCAGCAGCCCGGGGCGGAAATACGAGCAGTACTTC
CDR3aa: CASSPGRKYEQYF

abundance: few
j_gene: TRBJ1-2
d_gene: -
v_gene: TRBV24-1
CDR3nt: TGTGCCACCAGTGGGAGAGGGGTCGGCTATGGCTACACCTTC
CDR3aa: CATSGRGVGYGYTF

abundance: many
j_gene: TRBJ2-7
d_gene: -
v_gene: TRBV20-1
CDR3nt: TGCAGTGCTAGTCGGGCCTACGAGCAGTACTTC
CDR3aa: CSASRAYEQYF

abundance: -
j_gene: TRBJ1-5
d_gene: -
v_gene: TRBV6-2/TRBV6-3
CDR3nt: TGTGCCAGCAGAAAGGGTCGAAGGGATCAGCCCCAGCATTTT
CDR3aa: CASRKGRRDQPQHF

abundance: few
j_gene: TRBJ2-7
d_gene: -
v_gene: TRBV6-1
CDR3nt: TGTGCCAGCAAAAATAGCGTGATCTCCTACGAGCAGTACTTC
CDR3aa: CASKNSVISYEQYF

abundance: many
j_gene: TRBJ1-6
d_gene: -
v_gene: TRBV20-1
CDR3nt: TGCAGTGCAACCCCGGGGGGCGGGACCCGTCTTAATTCACCCCTCCACTTT
CDR3aa: CSATPGGGTRLNSPLHF

abundance: many
j_gene: TRBJ1-2
d_gene: TRBD1
v_gene: TRBV27
CDR3nt: TGTGCCAGCCGGGACAGGTTTGGGGGCTACACCTTC
CDR3aa: CASRDRFGGYTF

abundance: -
j_gene: TRBJ2-2
d_gene: TRBD2
v_gene: TRBV11-1
CDR3nt: TGTGCCATCAGCTCTGTACTAGCGGGAGCGGGCGGGGAGCTGTTTTTT
CDR3aa: CAISSVLAGAGGELFF

abundance: -
j_gene: TRBJ2-3
d_gene: -
v_gene: TRBV20-1
CDR3nt: TGCAGTGCCACCGGGACCTGGTCAGGGAACACAGATACGCAGTATTTT
CDR3aa: CSATGTWSGNTDTQYF

abundance: medium-sized
j_gene: TRBJ1-6
d_gene: -
v_gene: TRBV6-2/TRBV6-3
CDR3nt: TGTGCCAGCAGCCCGGCCACGGGGGTTTCACCCCTCCACTTT
CDR3aa: CASSPATGVSPLHF

abundance: many
j_gene: TRBJ1-4
d_gene: -
v_gene: TRBV7-9
CDR3nt: TGTGCCAGCACCACGGACCTTAATGAAAAACTGTTTTTT
CDR3aa: CASTTDLNEKLFF

abundance: many
j_gene: TRBJ2-1
d_gene: -
v_gene: TRBV11-2
CDR3nt: TGTGCCAGCAGCTTGGCTGGGGCGAATGAGCAGTTCTTC
CDR3aa: CASSLAGANEQFF

abundance: many
j_gene: TRBJ1-5
d_gene: -
v_gene: TRBV20-1
CDR3nt: TGCAGTGCTAGAGTAGGCTGGGAGCCCCAGCATTTT
CDR3aa: CSARVGWEPQHF

abundance: many
j_gene: TRBJ1-1
d_gene: -
v_gene: TRBV7-9
CDR3nt: TGTGCCAGCAGCTTAGAAACATCTAACACTGAAGCTTTCTTT
CDR3aa: CASSLETSNTEAFF

abundance: many
j_gene: TRBJ1-2
d_gene: TRBD1
v_gene: TRBV28
CDR3nt: TGTGCCAGCAGCCAAGACAGGGGAGACTATGGCTACACCTTC
CDR3aa: CASSQDRGDYGYTF

abundance: -
j_gene: TRBJ1-5
d_gene: -
v_gene: TRBV10-3
CDR3nt: TGTGCCATCAGTTACCTTCGGGTTCAGCCCCAGCATTTT
CDR3aa: CAISYLRVQPQHF

abundance: many
j_gene: TRBJ2-7
d_gene: TRBD2
v_gene: TRBV19
CDR3nt: TGTGCCAGTAGTATGAGCGGGAATAACTACGAGCAGTACTTC
CDR3aa: CASSMSGNNYEQYF

abundance: few
j_gene: TRBJ1-2
d_gene: -
v_gene: TRBV6-1
CDR3nt: TGTGCCAGCACCTCGGACCCCGCGGATGGCTACACCTTC
CDR3aa: CASTSDPADGYTF

abundance: many
j_gene: TRBJ1-4
d_gene: -
v_gene: TRBV7-6
CDR3nt: TGTGCCAGCAGCTTAGTAGGGGGTGAAAAACTGTTTTTT
CDR3aa: CASSLVGGEKLFF

abundance: many
j_gene: TRBJ1-4
d_gene: -
v_gene: TRBV28
CDR3nt: TGTGCCAGCAGTTCTGACGGGACCCTCGCAACTAATGAAAAACTGTTTTTT
CDR3aa: CASSSDGTLATNEKLFF

abundance: -
j_gene: TRBJ1-1
d_gene: TRBD1
v_gene: TRBV12-3/TRBV12-4
CDR3nt: TGTGCCAGCAGCATCGACAGGGGCACTGAAGCTTTCTTT
CDR3aa: CASSIDRGTEAFF

abundance: few
j_gene: TRBJ1-6
d_gene: -
v_gene: TRBV28
CDR3nt: TGTGCCAGCGGGCCCCGTCCTGCACCCCTCCACTTT
CDR3aa: CASGPRPAPLHF

abundance: few
j_gene: TRBJ2-7
d_gene: TRBD2
v_gene: TRBV27
CDR3nt: TGTGCCAGCAGTTTCGGAATAGCGGGTATCTCGTTGGAGCAGTACTTC
CDR3aa: CASSFGIAGISLEQYF

abundance: -
j_gene: TRBJ2-7
d_gene: -
v_gene: TRBV9
CDR3nt: TGTGCCAGCAGCGTAAGGGCAGAGGGAGGTCGTACCGAGCAGTACTTC
CDR3aa: CASSVRAEGGRTEQYF

abundance: few
j_gene: TRBJ1-5
d_gene: -
v_gene: TRBV6-2/TRBV6-3
CDR3nt: TGTGCCAGCAGTTACAGGGAAAGGTATCAGCCCCAGCATTTT
CDR3aa: CASSYRERYQPQHF

abundance: once
j_gene: TRBJ1-5
d_gene: TRBD1
v_gene: TRBV19
CDR3nt: TGTGCCATTAGTATAGGGGGACAGGTGGTAGGTAAGCCCCAGCATTTT
CDR3aa: CAISIGGQVVGKPQHF

abundance: many
j_gene: TRBJ1-6
d_gene: -
v_gene: TRBV27
CDR3nt: TGTGCCAGCAGATCGGGGGACAATTCACCCCTCCACTTT
CDR3aa: CASRSGDNSPLHF

abundance: -
j_gene: TRBJ2-7
d_gene: -
v_gene: TRBV6-1
CDR3nt: TGTGCCAGCAGCTCCTCTACATCGGGGGAGCAGTACTTC
CDR3aa: CASSSSTSGEQYF

abundance: many
j_gene: TRBJ1-2
d_gene: -
v_gene: TRBV10-2
CDR3nt: TGCGCCACGGGAAGAGATGGCTACACCTTC
CDR3aa: CATGRDGYTF

abundance: many
j_gene: TRBJ1-6
d_gene: -
v_gene: TRBV6-2/TRBV6-3
CDR3nt: TGTGCCGCCCGGACGGGACAAAGCTCCTATAATTCACCCCTCCACTTT
CDR3aa: CAARTGQSSYNSPLHF

abundance: many
j_gene: TRBJ2-1
d_gene: TRBD2
v_gene: TRBV28
CDR3nt: TGTGCCAGCAGCCCAGGTCGGCGGGAGGACTTCGATGAGCAGTTCTTC
CDR3aa: CASSPGRREDFDEQFF

abundance: many
j_gene: TRBJ2-3
d_gene: TRBD2
v_gene: TRBV20-1
CDR3nt: TGCAGTGCGCCCCCAGGGTGGGCGGGGGGGCGCACAGATACGCAGTATTTT
CDR3aa: CSAPPGWAGGRTDTQYF

abundance: many
j_gene: TRBJ1-5
d_gene: TRBD1
v_gene: TRBV7-2
CDR3nt: TGTGCCAGCAGCTTAGCAGGGACAGGTTACCAGCCCCAGCATTTT
CDR3aa: CASSLAGTGYQPQHF

abundance: -
j_gene: TRBJ2-1
d_gene: TRBD1
v_gene: TRBV5-8
CDR3nt: TGTGCCAGCAGTTTCAGACAGGGGGCCAACAATGAGCAGTTCTTC
CDR3aa: CASSFRQGANNEQFF

abundance: many
j_gene: TRBJ1-3
d_gene: -
v_gene: TRBV20-1
CDR3nt: TGCAGTGCTAGTCTTGGAAACACCATATATTTT
CDR3aa: CSASLGNTIYF

abundance: few
j_gene: TRBJ2-1
d_gene: -
v_gene: TRBV6-1
CDR3nt: TGTGCCAGCAGTGGAGCCTGGGAGCTCTGGCAGTTCTTC
CDR3aa: CASSGAWELWQFF

abundance: many
j_gene: TRBJ2-7
d_gene: -
v_gene: TRBV20-1
CDR3nt: TGCAGTGCTTATAACTCCTACGAGCAGTACTTC
CDR3aa: CSAYNSYEQYF

abundance: many
j_gene: TRBJ2-5
d_gene: -
v_gene: TRBV3-1
CDR3nt: TGTGCCAGCAGCCAAGGACGAACCCAAGAGACCCAGTACTTC
CDR3aa: CASSQGRTQETQYF

abundance: many
j_gene: TRBJ2-3
d_gene: -
v_gene: TRBV4-2
CDR3nt: TGTGCCAGCAGCCAAGACCTAGGCGCGGCAGATACGCAGTATTTT
CDR3aa: CASSQDLGAADTQYF

abundance: -
j_gene: TRBJ1-2
d_gene: -
v_gene: TRBV7-8
CDR3nt: TGTGCCAGCAGCTTAGGCGGCGCTTCTAACTATGGCTACACCTTC
CDR3aa: CASSLGGASNYGYTF

abundance: many
j_gene: TRBJ1-4
d_gene: -
v_gene: TRBV7-6
CDR3nt: TGTGCCAGCAGCCCTATGCGGGGGGCGGGGGAAAAACTGTTTTTT
CDR3aa: CASSPMRGAGEKLFF

abundance: -
j_gene: TRBJ1-2
d_gene: TRBD1
v_gene: TRBV14
CDR3nt: TGTGCCAGCAGCCAAGCCGGGACAGGGAGTCACTATGGCTACACCTTC
CDR3aa: CASSQAGTGSHYGYTF

abundance: many
j_gene: TRBJ2-1
d_gene: TRBD1
v_gene: TRBV6-2/TRBV6-3
CDR3nt: TGTGCCAGCAGTCCTCTCCCAGGGGGAAATGAGCAGTTCTTC
CDR3aa: CASSPLPGGNEQFF

abundance: few
j_gene: TRBJ2-7
d_gene: -
v_gene: TRBV15
CDR3nt: TGTGCCACCAGCAGAGGCAGCAGGGAGAACGAGCAGTACTTC
CDR3aa: CATSRGSRENEQYF

abundance: many
j_gene: TRBJ2-2
d_gene: -
v_gene: TRBV6-1
CDR3nt: TGTGCCAGCAGTCCCTCACTGAACACCGGGGAGCTGTTTTTT
CDR3aa: CASSPSLNTGELFF

abundance: -
j_gene: TRBJ2-7
d_gene: TRBD1
v_gene: TRBV6-5
CDR3nt: TGTGCCAGCACCGACGGACAGGGTTATGAGCAGTACTTC
CDR3aa: CASTDGQGYEQYF

abundance: few
j_gene: TRBJ2-3
d_gene: -
v_gene: TRBV6-6
CDR3nt: TGTGCCAGCAGTTACGGCATGGTGCCAGGTACGCAGTATTTT
CDR3aa: CASSYGMVPGTQYF

abundance: many
j_gene: TRBJ2-7
d_gene: TRBD2
v_gene: TRBV20-1
CDR3nt: TGCAGTGCTAGTGGGCTAGCGGGAGGAGATAACGAGCAGTACTTC
CDR3aa: CSASGLAGGDNEQYF

abundance: many
j_gene: TRBJ2-2
d_gene: -
v_gene: TRBV5-1
CDR3nt: TGCGCCAGCAGCTTGGAGTATAACACCGGGGAGCTGTTTTTT
CDR3aa: CASSLEYNTGELFF

abundance: many
j_gene: TRBJ2-7
d_gene: TRBD1
v_gene: TRBV6-2/TRBV6-3
CDR3nt: TGTGCCAGCAGTACCACAGGGGATTTCAACGAGCAGTACTTC
CDR3aa: CASSTTGDFNEQYF

abundance: -
j_gene: TRBJ2-6
d_gene: -
v_gene: TRBV28
CDR3nt: TGTGCAGGCTACAGGGCACGGAGGGCCAACGTCCTGACTTTC
CDR3aa: CAGYRARRANVLTF

abundance: -
j_gene: TRBJ2-3
d_gene: TRBD2
v_gene: TRBV5-4
CDR3nt: TGTGCCAGCAGCTTGGGGACTAGCGGGAGGGATACGCAGTATTTT
CDR3aa: CASSLGTSGRDTQYF

abundance: many
j_gene: TRBJ1-1
d_gene: TRBD1
v_gene: TRBV5-1
CDR3nt: TGCGCCAGCAGCTTGGAAGGGGGGGACAGGGGTGCTTCTGAAGCTTTCTTT
CDR3aa: CASSLEGGDRGASEAFF

abundance: -
j_gene: TRBJ1-5
d_gene: -
v_gene: TRBV10-1
CDR3nt: TGCGCCAGCAAATCTAGGAAGAGTTGGCAGGGTGATCAGCCCCAGCATTTT
CDR3aa: CASKSRKSWQGDQPQHF

abundance: many
j_gene: TRBJ2-1
d_gene: TRBD2
v_gene: TRBV3-1
CDR3nt: TGTGCCAGCAGCCAAACCTCTAGCGGGTTAGCCCTTTACAATGAGCAGTTCTTC
CDR3aa: CASSQTSSGLALYNEQFF

abundance: many
j_gene: TRBJ2-3
d_gene: -
v_gene: TRBV19
CDR3nt: TGTGCCAGTAGTATAGGACTAGCAGATACGCAGTATTTT
CDR3aa: CASSIGLADTQYF

abundance: once
j_gene: TRBJ2-1
d_gene: TRBD2
v_gene: TRBV14
CDR3nt: TGTGCCAGCAGTCGACTAGCGGTACGGGTGGATGAGCAGTTCTTC
CDR3aa: CASSRLAVRVDEQFF

abundance: -
j_gene: TRBJ2-7
d_gene: TRBD2
v_gene: TRBV30
CDR3nt: TGTGCCTGGAGCCTGCCCGGGGGGACTGAGTACTTC
CDR3aa: CAWSLPGGTEYF

abundance: few
j_gene: TRBJ1-5
d_gene: -
v_gene: TRBV28
CDR3nt: TGTGCCAGCAGCCCGGCTCATTGTACTTTGAATCAGCCCCAGCATTTT
CDR3aa: CASSPAHCTLNQPQHF